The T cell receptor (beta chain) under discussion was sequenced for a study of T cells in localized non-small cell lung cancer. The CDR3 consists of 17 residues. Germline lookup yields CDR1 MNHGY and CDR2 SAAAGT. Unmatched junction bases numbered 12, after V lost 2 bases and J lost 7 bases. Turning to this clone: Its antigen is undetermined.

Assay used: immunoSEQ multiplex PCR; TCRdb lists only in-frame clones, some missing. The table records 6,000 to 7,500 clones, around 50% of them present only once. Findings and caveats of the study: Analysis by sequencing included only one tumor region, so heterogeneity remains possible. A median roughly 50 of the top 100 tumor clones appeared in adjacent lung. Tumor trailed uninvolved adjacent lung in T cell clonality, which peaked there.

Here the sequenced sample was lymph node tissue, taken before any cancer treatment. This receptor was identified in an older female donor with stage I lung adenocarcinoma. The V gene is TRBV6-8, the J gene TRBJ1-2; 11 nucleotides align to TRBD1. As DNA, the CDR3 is TGTGCCAGCAGTTACCACGGCCGGACAGGGGGCGCGCGTGGCTACACCTTC. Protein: CASSYHGRTGGARGYTF.